Shown below are 12 T cell receptor beta chains from a single sample sequenced in a study of T cell clusters in autoimmune cytopenias. TRB amplification used around 0.25 ug of peripheral blood genomic DNA. TRB was amplified by touch-down multiplex PCR, primer pools A and B combined. TCRdb reprocessed the multiplex PCR reads and keeps a single row for each CDR3 protein, giving no DNA. This sample's table reports roughly 6,500 distinct CDR3 sequences. The data were also submitted as part of a second study, on T cell repertoires in aging, cancer and after chemotherapy.

Sequences were obtained from peripheral blood. The receptors here all came from a human donor in good health.

This chain links TRBV27 with TRBJ2-5; TCRdb reports TRBD1, a call that lacks DNA to check it against. Germline CDR1 and CDR2: MNHEY and SMNVEV (reference sequence). There are 14 residues in the CDR3. This CDR3 reads CASSPQTGEETQYF.

This chain joins TRBV6-4 and TRBJ1-4. The CDR3 has 21 residues. The germline V gene has CDR1 MRHNA and CDR2 SNTAGT. The CDR3 loop is CASSDSTADRLYEIWVGKLFF.

The chain carries TRBV18 and TRBJ2-3. The germline gives CDR1 KGHSH, CDR2 LQKENI. This CDR3 region has 15 residues. CDR3 in amino acids: CASSPATRATDTQYF.

This chain links TRBV19 with TRBJ2-1. The CDR3 sequence is 16 residues long. Germline-derived CDR1 and CDR2 are LNHDA and SQIVND (reference sequence). This CDR3 is CASSIEGGRSNNEQFF.

This chain connects TRBV27 to TRBJ2-5; the TCRdb call, TRBD1, lacks DNA for checking. This CDR3 contains 13 residues. CDR1 is MNHEY, CDR2 SMNVEV, per germline (reference sequence). CDR3 amino acids: CASSSQGDETQYF.

V gene TRBV7-6 combines with J gene TRBJ1-5. Germline V lookup: CDR1 SGHVS, CDR2 FNYEAQ. The length of the CDR3 is 14 residues. CDR3 amino acids: CASSKGGPNQPQHF.

V and J are TRBV7-6 and TRBJ2-7; TCRdb's D call, TRBD2, is unchecked because there is no DNA. The germline gives CDR1 SGHVS, CDR2 FNYEAQ. The CDR3 has 13 amino acids. CDR3 amino acids: CASSLAGGYEQYF.

The chain links TRBV6-5 to TRBJ2-1; TCRdb gives TRBD2 as the D gene, but with no DNA this cannot be confirmed. The germline CDR1 and CDR2 sequences are MNHEY and SVGAGI. This CDR3 is built from 15 residues. The CDR3: CASSPGLAGHNEQFF.

V is TRBV27 and J is TRBJ2-5; TCRdb outputs TRBD1, but without DNA this stays unchecked. Germline lookup yields CDR1 MNHEY and CDR2 SMNVEV (reference sequence). The CDR3 is 13 amino acids. The chain's CDR3 is CASSLWGQETQYF.

Frequency places this clonotype as medium-sized (0.01 to 0.1%). V usage is TRBV6-5 and J usage is TRBJ2-1; absent DNA, TCRdb's TRBD2 call cannot be checked. The CDR3 runs to 14 residues. Germline CDR1 MNHEY, CDR2 SVGAGI. The CDR3 loop reads CASGVAGGGNEQFF.

The chain recombines TRBV19 with TRBJ1-2; no DNA is available, so the TRBD1 call from TCRdb remains unchecked. The germline gives CDR1 LNHDA, CDR2 SQIVND (reference sequence). There are 13 residues in the CDR3. The CDR3 sequence: CASSYGQGYGYTF.

This chain joins TRBV18 and TRBJ2-1; with no DNA, the TCRdb D assignment of TRBD1 cannot be verified. The CDR3 loop spans 16 amino acids. Germline CDR1 is KGHSH and CDR2 is LQKENI. The CDR3 protein is CASSPISGPLGGEQFF.